This T cell receptor (beta chain) was captured by sequencing in a study of cytomegalovirus exposure and HLA in healthy donors. The CDR3 covers 15 residues. Germline loops: CDR1 SGHTA, CDR2 FQGNSA. Germline trimming cut 1 base from V and 5 bases from J; bases unmatched to any gene: 7. The repertoire was sequenced with immunoSEQ multiplex PCR; TCRdb's copy has only in-frame clones and lacks some. The table shows some 140,000 clones, with around 84% occurring only once. Study results and limitations: In a later analysis, first-cohort TCR clusters were found to tend to co-occur in the 95 to 150 validation repertoires. Reports described diagnosis of cytomegalovirus status by the classifier as highly specific and sensitive. In vitro testing confirmed a few CMV-associated chains as specific for CMV antigens.

With regard to this clone: Its specificity is unknown.

The V gene is TRBV7-2, the J gene TRBJ2-7; 8 bases fit TRBD1. This TCR was sampled from a human donor in good health. Sequenced material: PBMCs. CDR3: CASSLGQGRHHEQYF. The CDR3 DNA reads as TGTGCCAGCAGCTTAGGACAGGGGAGACACCACGAGCAGTACTTC.